This TCR beta chain stems from a study of T cell responses to AZD1222 COVID-19 vaccine. Overall study findings and caveats: Close to half of all spike-specific TCRs reportedly target regions of the variants that are unmutated. Two AZD1222 administrations were followed by greater Spike-specific TCR breadth and depth.

This CDR3 has 15 amino acids. Germline V gives CDR1 SEHNR, CDR2 FQNEAQ (reference sequence). The J segment lost 6 bases and the V segment lost 4 bases, leaving 4 bases of the junction unmatched. Concerning this clone itself: Its target is unknown.

The data were produced by immunoSEQ multiplex PCR, yet TCRdb's version contains in-frame clones alone and is incomplete. This table has about 200,000 clones, 93% appearing once. This TCR was recovered from an adult who received the AZD1222 COVID-19 vaccine. The material sequenced was peripheral blood, taken 28 days after the second AZD1222 dose. This rearrangement joins TRBV7-9 to TRBJ1-4; 11 bases agree with TRBD1. DNA of the CDR3: TGTGCCAGCAGCTCGGGACAGGGGGTCTATGAAAAACTGTTTTTT. Translated, it gives CASSSGQGVYEKLFF.